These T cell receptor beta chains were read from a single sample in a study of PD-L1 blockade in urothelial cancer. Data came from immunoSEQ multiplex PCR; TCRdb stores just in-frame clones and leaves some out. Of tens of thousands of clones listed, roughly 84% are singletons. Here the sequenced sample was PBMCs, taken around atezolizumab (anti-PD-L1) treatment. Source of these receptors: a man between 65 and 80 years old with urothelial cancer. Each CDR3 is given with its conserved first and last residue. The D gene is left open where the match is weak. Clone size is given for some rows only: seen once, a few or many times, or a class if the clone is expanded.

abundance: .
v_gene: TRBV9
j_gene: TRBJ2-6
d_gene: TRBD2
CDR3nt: TGTGCCAGCAGCCCACAAGGGACTAGCGGGAGGGGGTCTGGGGCCAACGTCCTGACTTTC
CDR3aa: CASSPQGTSGRGSGANVLTF

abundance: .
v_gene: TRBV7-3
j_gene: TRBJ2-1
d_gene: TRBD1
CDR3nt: TGTGCCAGCAGCTTAAAGGACAGGGGGTCCTACAATGAGCAGTTCTTC
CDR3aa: CASSLKDRGSYNEQFF

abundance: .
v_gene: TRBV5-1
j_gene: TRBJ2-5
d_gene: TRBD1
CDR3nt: TGCGCCAGCAGCTTCCGGACAGGGCAACAAGAGACCCAGTACTTC
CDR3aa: CASSFRTGQQETQYF

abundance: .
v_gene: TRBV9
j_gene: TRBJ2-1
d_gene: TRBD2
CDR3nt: TGTGCCAGCAGCGGGGCAGCGGGAACCTCCTACAATGAGCAGTTCTTC
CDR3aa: CASSGAAGTSYNEQFF

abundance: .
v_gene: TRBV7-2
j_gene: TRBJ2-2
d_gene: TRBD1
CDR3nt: TGTGCCAGCAGCCGAACCGGGACAGTTGGCACCGGGGAGCTGTTTTTT
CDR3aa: CASSRTGTVGTGELFF

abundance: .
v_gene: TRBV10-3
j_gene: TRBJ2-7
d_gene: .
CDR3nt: TGTGCCATCAGGCAGGGATCTGCCTACGAGCAGTACTTC
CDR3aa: CAIRQGSAYEQYF

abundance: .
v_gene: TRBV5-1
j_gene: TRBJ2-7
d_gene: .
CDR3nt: TGCGCCAGCAGCTTGGGACAGGCGGGCTACGAGCAGTACTTC
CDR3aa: CASSLGQAGYEQYF

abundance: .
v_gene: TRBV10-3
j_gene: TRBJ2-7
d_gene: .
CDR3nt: TGTGCCACAGCCCGAGGGGTAGGGGGGGGCTACGAGCAGTACTTC
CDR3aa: CATARGVGGGYEQYF

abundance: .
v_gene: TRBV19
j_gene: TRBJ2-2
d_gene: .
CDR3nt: TGTGCCAGTAGACGGCGCGGGCCCAACACCGGGGAGCTGTTTTTT
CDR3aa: CASRRRGPNTGELFF

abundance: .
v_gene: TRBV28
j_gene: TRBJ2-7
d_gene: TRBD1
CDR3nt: TGTGCCAGCAGTTTATGGAGTTTCGGACAGGGTTCGTACGAGCAGTACTTC
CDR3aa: CASSLWSFGQGSYEQYF

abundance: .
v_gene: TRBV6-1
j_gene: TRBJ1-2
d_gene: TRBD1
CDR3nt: TGTGCCAGCAGTGAAAGGGACAGAGTTAACTATGGCTACACCTTC
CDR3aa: CASSERDRVNYGYTF

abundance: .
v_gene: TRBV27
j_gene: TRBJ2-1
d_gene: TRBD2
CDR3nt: TGTGCCAGCAGTTTGGTGTTTAGCGGGAGTGGTAATGAGCAGTTCTTC
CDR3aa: CASSLVFSGSGNEQFF

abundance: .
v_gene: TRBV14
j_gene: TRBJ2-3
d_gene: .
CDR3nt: TGTGCCAGCAGCCAAGGGGCTTACGAGAGAGATACGCAGTATTTT
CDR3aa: CASSQGAYERDTQYF

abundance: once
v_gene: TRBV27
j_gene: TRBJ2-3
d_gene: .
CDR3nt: TGTGCCAGCAGTTGGAGTTTTAGCACAGATACGCAGTATTTT
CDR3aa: CASSWSFSTDTQYF

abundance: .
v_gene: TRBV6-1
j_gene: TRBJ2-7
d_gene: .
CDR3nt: TGTGCCAGCAGTGAAGGTTACGGGATGGGCGAGCAGTACTTC
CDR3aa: CASSEGYGMGEQYF

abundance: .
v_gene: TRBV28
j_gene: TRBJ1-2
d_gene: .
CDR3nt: TGTGCCGGAGGGGGGGGATCTAACTATGGCTACACCTTC
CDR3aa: CAGGGGSNYGYTF

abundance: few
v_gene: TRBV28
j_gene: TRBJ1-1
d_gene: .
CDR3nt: TGTGCCAGCAGTTTATGGGTTCGGGGATGGAGCACTGAAGCTTTCTTT
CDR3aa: CASSLWVRGWSTEAFF

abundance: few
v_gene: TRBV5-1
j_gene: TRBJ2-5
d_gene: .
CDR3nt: TGCGCCAGCAGCCCGCAGACAGTTCAAGAGACCCAGTACTTC
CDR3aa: CASSPQTVQETQYF

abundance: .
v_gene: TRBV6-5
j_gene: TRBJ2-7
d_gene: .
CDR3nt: TGTGCCAGCACCCAAACAGGAAGCTCCTACGAGCAGTACTTC
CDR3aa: CASTQTGSSYEQYF

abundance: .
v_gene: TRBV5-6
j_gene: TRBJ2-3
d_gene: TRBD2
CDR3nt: TGTGCCAGCAGCTTTCGACTAGCGGGAGGCGTCACAGATACGCAGTATTTT
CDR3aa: CASSFRLAGGVTDTQYF

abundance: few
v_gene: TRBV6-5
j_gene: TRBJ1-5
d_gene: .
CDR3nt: TGTGCCAGCAGACCGGGACACCGAGGAGGTCAGCCCCAGCATTTT
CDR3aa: CASRPGHRGGQPQHF

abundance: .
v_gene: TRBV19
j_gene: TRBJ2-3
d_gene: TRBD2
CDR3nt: TGTGCCAGTAGTACCGGACTAGCGTCCCCAGATACGCAGTATTTT
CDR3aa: CASSTGLASPDTQYF

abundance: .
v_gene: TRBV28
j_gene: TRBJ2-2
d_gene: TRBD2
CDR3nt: TGTGCCAGCAGTTCCCCTAGCGGAACCCGTACCGGGGAGCTGTTTTTT
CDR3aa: CASSSPSGTRTGELFF

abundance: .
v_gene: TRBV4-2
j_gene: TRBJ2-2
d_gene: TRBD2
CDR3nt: TGTGCCAGCAGCCAAGAGACGGGACTAGCGTACACCGGGGAGCTGTTTTTT
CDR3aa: CASSQETGLAYTGELFF

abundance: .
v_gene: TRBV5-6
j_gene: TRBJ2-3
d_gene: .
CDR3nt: TGTGCCAGCAGCTTGGGTCAGAGCACAGATACGCAGTATTTT
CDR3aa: CASSLGQSTDTQYF

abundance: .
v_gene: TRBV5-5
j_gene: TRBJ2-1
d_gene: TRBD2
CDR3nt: TGTGCCAGCAGCGTGGGGGCTAGCGGGAGCGGAAACAATGAGCAGTTCTTC
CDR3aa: CASSVGASGSGNNEQFF

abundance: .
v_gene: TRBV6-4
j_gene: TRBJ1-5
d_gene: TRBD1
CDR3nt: TGTGCCAGCAGTGCACAGGGGGGTGGCAATCAGCCCCAGCATTTT
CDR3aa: CASSAQGGGNQPQHF

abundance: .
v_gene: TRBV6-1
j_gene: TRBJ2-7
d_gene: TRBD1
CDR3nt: TGTGCCAGCAGTGCAGGGGACAGGGGCTACGAGCAGTACTTC
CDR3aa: CASSAGDRGYEQYF

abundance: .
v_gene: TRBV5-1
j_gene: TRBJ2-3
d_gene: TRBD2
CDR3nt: TGCGCCAGCAGCTTGTGGGTAGCGGGGAGCACAGATACGCAGTATTTT
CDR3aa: CASSLWVAGSTDTQYF

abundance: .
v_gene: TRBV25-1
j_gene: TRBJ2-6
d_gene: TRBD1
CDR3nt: TGTGCCAGCAGTCTCATGGGGACAGGAGCTGGGGCCAGCGTCCTGACTTTC
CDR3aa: CASSLMGTGAGASVLTF

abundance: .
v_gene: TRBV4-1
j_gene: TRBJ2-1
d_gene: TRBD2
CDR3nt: TGCGCCAGCAGCCAGGGGACTAGCGGGCTATACAATGAGCAGTTCTTC
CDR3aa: CASSQGTSGLYNEQFF

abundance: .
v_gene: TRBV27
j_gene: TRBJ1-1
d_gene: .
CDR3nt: TGTGCCAGCAGTTCAGACAGGTCCCTGAACACTGAAGCTTTCTTT
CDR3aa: CASSSDRSLNTEAFF

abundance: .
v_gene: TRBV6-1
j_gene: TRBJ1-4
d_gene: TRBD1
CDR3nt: TGTGCCAGCAGTGAAGCGCCGGACAGGGAAGTCGCAAAACTGTTTTTT
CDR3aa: CASSEAPDREVAKLFF

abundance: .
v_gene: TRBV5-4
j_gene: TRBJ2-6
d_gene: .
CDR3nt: TGTGCCAGCAGCTTGGAAGTGGGACTGCTGACTTTC
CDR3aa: CASSLEVGLLTF

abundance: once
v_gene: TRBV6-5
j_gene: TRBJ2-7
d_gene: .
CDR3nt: TGTGCCAGCAGTTACGTGGGCACCCCCTACGAGCAGTACTTC
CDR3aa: CASSYVGTPYEQYF

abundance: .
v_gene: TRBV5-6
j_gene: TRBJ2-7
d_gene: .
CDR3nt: TGTGCCAGCAGCACCAGACCCCTACAGGGCTCCTTCTCCTACGAGCAGTACTTC
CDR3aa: CASSTRPLQGSFSYEQYF

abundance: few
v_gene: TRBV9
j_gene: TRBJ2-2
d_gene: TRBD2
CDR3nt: TGTGCCAGCAGCGTAGGCAGCGGGAGCGGGGAGCTGTTTTTT
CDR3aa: CASSVGSGSGELFF

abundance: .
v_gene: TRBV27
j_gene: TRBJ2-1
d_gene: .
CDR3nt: TGTGCCAGCAGTAACACACTAGTGGCGACTAATGAGCAGTTCTTC
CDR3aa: CASSNTLVATNEQFF

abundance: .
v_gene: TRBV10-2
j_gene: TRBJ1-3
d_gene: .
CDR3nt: TGCGCCAGCAGTTTACAGGGTGCTGGAAACACCATATATTTT
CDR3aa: CASSLQGAGNTIYF

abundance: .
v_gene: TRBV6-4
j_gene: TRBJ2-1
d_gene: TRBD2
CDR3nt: TGTGCCAGCAGAGCCGGGACTAGCGGCTACAATGAGCAGTTCTTC
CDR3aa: CASRAGTSGYNEQFF

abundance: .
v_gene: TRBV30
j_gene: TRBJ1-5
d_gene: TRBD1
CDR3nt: TGTGCCTGGCAACAGGGGGGAGGTTACCAGCCCCAGCATTTT
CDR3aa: CAWQQGGGYQPQHF

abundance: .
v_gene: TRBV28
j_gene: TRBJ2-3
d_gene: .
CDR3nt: TGTGCCAGCAGTCCCCCGTTGGGGGCCGGCACAGATACGCAGTATTTT
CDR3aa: CASSPPLGAGTDTQYF

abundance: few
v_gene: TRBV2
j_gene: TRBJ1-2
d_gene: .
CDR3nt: TGTGCCAGCAGTACACAGGGTCCGGATGGCTACACCTTC
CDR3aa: CASSTQGPDGYTF

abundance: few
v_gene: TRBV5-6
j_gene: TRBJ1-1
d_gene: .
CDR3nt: TGTGCCAGCAGCCCCCCAAGGTCAGGGAACACTGAAGCTTTCTTT
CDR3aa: CASSPPRSGNTEAFF

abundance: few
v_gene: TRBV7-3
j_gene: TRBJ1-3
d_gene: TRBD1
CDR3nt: TGTGCCAGCAGCTTAGAGAGGAAGGGGGCGTCTGGAAACACCATATATTTT
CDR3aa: CASSLERKGASGNTIYF

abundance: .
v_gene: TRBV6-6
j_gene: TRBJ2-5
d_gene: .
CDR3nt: TGTGCCAGCAGTTACGCCCAGGGGACCCAGTACTTC
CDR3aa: CASSYAQGTQYF

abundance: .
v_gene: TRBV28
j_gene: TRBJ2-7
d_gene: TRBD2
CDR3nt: TGTGCCAGCAGCCGTCGGGAGGGTTTGCAGCAGTACTTC
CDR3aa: CASSRREGLQQYF

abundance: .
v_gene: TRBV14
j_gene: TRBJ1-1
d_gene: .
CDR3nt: TGTGCCAGCAGCCCCAACGGGGGCACTGAAGCTTTCTTT
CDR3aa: CASSPNGGTEAFF

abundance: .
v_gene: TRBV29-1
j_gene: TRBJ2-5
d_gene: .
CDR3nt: TGCAGCGTTACCTCCGGGAGTGGAAAGACCCAGTACTTC
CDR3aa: CSVTSGSGKTQYF

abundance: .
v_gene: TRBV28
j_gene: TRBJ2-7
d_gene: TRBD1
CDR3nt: TGTGCCAGCAGCTCCTTCGGGACAGGGGCCAAATACGAGCAGTACTTC
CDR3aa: CASSSFGTGAKYEQYF

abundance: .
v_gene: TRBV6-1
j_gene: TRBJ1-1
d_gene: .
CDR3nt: TGTGCCAGCAGTGCTGTACAGGGCGGAACGGCTTTCTTT
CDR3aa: CASSAVQGGTAFF

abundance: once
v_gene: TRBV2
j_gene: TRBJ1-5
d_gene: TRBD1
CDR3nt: TGTGCCAGCAGTGAAGGGAGGGGGCAACAGCCCCAGCATTTT
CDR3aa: CASSEGRGQQPQHF

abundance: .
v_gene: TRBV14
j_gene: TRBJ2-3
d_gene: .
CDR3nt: TGTGCCAGCAGCCAAGTTTCAGGGTCTCCTCAGTATTTT
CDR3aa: CASSQVSGSPQYF

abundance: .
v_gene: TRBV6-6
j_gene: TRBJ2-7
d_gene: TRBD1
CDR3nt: TGTGCCAGCAGGAAAAAAGGGGACAGGGGCCACGAGCAGTACTTC
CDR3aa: CASRKKGDRGHEQYF

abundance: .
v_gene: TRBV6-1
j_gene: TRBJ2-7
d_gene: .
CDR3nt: TGTGCCAGCAGTGACAGCTACGAGCAGTACTTC
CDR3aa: CASSDSYEQYF

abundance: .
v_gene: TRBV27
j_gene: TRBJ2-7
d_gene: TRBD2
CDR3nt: TGTGCCAGCAGTCCCCGCGGGAGTGTTTACGAGCAGTACTTC
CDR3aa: CASSPRGSVYEQYF

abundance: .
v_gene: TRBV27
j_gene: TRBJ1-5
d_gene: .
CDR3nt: TGTGCCAGCAGTTTCCCCGGGGGAGTCGCGCATTTT
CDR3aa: CASSFPGGVAHF

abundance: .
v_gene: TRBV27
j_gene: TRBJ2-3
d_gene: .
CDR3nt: TGTGCCAGCAGTTTACGGGGGATTGACACGCAGTATTTT
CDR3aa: CASSLRGIDTQYF

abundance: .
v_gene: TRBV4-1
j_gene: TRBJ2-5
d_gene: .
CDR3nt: TGCGCCAGCAGCCAAGATCGGGACTTACTCCCCTCTAAAGAGACCCAGTACTTC
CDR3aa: CASSQDRDLLPSKETQYF